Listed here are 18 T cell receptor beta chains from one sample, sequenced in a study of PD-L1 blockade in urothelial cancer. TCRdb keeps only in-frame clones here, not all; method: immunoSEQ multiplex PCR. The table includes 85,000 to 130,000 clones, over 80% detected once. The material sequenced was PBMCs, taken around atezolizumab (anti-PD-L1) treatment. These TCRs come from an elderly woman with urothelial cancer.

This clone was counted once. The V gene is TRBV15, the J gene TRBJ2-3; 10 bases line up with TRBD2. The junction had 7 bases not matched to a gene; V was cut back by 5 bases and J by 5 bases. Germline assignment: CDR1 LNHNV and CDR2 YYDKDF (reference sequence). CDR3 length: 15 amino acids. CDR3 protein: CATSLRTSGKDTQYF. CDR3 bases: TGTGCCACCAGCCTCAGGACTAGCGGCAAAGATACGCAGTATTTT. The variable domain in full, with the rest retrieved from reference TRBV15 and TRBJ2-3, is DAMVIQNPRYQVTQFGKPVTLSCSQTLNHNVMYWYQQKSSQAPKLLFHYYDKDFNNEADTPDNFQSRRPNTSFCFLDIRSPGLGDTAMYLCATSLRTSGKDTQYFGPGTRLTVL.

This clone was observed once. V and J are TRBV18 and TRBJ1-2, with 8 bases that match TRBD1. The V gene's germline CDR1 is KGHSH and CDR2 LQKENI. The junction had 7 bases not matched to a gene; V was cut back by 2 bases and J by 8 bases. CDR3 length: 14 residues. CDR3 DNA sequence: TGTGCCAGCTCACCATCTAGACAGGGGAGCGGCTACACCTTC. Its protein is CASSPSRQGSGYTF. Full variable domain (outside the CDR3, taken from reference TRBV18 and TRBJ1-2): NAGVMQNPRHLVRRRGQEARLRCSPMKGHSHVYWYRQLPEEGLKFMVYLQKENIIDESGMPKERFSAEFPKEGPSILRIQQVVRGDSAAYFCASSPSRQGSGYTFGSGTRLTVV.

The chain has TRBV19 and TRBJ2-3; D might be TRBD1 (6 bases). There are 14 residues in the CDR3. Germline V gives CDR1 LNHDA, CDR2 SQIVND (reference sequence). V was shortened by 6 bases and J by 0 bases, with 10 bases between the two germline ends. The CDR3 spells CASRDSSSTDTQYF. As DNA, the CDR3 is TGTGCCAGTAGGGACAGTTCTAGCACAGATACGCAGTATTTT. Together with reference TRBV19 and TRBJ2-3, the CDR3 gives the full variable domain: DGGITQSPKYLFRKEGQNVTLSCEQNLNHDAMYWYRQDPGQGLRLIYYSQIVNDFQKGDIAEGYSVSREKKESFPLTVTSAQKNPTAFYLCASRDSSSTDTQYFGPGTRLTVL.

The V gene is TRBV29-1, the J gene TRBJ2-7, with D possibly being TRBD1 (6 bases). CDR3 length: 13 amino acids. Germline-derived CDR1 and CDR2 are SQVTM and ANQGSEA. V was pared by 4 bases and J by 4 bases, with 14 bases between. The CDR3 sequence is CSVVVGAKYEQYF. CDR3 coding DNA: TGCAGCGTTGTAGTGGGGGCAAAATACGAGCAGTACTTC.

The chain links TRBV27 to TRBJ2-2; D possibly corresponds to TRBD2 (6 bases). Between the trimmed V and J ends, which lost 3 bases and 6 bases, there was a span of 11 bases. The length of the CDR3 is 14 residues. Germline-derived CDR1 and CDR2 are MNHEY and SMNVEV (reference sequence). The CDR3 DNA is TGTGCCAGCAGTTTCCTCGGGGGACCCGGGGAGCTGTTTTTT. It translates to CASSFLGGPGELFF.

The CDR3 bases are TGCGCCAGCAGGGGGTTGAGGACTAGCGGAGAGATAAGCACAGATACGCAGTATTTT. Translating gives CASRGLRTSGEISTDTQYF. The chain has TRBV5-1 and TRBJ2-3, with 10 positions matching TRBD2. V was pared by 5 bases and J by 0 bases, with 15 bases of the junction left unmatched. The CDR3 totals 19 residues. Germline V gives CDR1 SGHRS, CDR2 YFSETQ.

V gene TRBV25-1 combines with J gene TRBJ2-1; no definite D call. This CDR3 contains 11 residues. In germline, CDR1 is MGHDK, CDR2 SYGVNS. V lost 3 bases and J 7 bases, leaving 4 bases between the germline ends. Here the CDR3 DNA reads TGTGCCAGCAGTGATTATAATGAGCAGTTCTTC. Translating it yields CASSDYNEQFF.

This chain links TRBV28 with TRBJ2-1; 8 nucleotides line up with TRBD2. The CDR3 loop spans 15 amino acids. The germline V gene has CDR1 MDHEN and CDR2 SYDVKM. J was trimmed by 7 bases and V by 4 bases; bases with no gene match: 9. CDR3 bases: TGTGCCAGCAGTTCAGCGGGAGTCCTTTCAAATGAGCAGTTCTTC. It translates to CASSSAGVLSNEQFF.

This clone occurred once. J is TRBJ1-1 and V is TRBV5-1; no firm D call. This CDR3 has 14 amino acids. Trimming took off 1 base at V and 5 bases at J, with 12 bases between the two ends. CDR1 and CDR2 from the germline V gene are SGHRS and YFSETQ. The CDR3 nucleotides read TGCGCCAGCAGCTTGCGACCGGGTATTACTGAAGCTTTCTTT. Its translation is CASSLRPGITEAFF.

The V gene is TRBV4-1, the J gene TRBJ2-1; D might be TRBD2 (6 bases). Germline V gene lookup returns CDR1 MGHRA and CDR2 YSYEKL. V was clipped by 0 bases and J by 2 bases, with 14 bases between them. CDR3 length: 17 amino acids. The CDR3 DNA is TGCGCCAGCAGCCAAGATCTAGCGCAACTTCCCTACAATGAGCAGTTCTTC. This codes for CASSQDLAQLPYNEQFF.

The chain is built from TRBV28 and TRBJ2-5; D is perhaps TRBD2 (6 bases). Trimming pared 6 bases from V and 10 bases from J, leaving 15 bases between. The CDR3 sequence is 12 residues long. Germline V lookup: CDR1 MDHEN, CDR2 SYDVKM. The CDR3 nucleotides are TGTGCCAGCAGCCTGACTAGTTTCGGCCAGTACTTC. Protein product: CASSLTSFGQYF.

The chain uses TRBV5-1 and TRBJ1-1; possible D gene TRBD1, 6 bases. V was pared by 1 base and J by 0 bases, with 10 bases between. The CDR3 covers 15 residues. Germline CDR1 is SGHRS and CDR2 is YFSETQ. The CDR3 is CASSLFGQLNTEAFF. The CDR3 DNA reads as TGCGCCAGCAGCTTGTTTGGACAGTTGAACACTGAAGCTTTCTTT.

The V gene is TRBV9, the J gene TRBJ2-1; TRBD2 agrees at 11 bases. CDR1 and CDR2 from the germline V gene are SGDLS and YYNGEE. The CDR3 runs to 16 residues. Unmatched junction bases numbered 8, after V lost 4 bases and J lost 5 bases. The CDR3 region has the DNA TGTGCCAGCAGCCACTCCGTAGCGGGAGGGAACAATGAGCAGTTCTTC. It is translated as CASSHSVAGGNNEQFF.

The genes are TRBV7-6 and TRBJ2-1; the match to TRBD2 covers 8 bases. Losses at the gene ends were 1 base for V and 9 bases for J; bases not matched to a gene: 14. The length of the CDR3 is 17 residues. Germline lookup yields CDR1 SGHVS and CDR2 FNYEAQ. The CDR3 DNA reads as TGTGCCAGCAGCTTAGGTGCCACTAGCGGCCGGGGGGGTGAGCAGTTCTTC. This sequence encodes CASSLGATSGRGGEQFF.

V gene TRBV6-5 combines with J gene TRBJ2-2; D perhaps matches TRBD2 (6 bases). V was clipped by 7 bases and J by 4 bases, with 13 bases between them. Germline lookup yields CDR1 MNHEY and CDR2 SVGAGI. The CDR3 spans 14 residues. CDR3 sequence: CASTAVGGTGELFF. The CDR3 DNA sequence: TGTGCCAGCACTGCCGTGGGGGGCACCGGGGAGCTGTTTTTT.

CDR3 residues: CAWGGTGGEPQHF. The CDR3 nucleotides are TGTGCCTGGGGAGGGACAGGGGGCGAGCCCCAGCATTTT. The gene calls are TRBV30 and TRBJ1-5, with 12 positions matching TRBD1. V shed 5 bases and J 8 bases; nucleotides not matched to a gene: 4. The germline V gene encodes CDR1 GTSNPN and CDR2 SVGIG (reference sequence). The CDR3 extends over 13 amino acids.

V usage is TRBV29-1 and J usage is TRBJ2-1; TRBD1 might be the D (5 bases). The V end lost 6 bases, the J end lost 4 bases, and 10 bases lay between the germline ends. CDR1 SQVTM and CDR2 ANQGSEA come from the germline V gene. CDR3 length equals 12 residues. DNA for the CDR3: TGCAGCGTCGGGCAGGGTTACAATGAGCAGTTCTTC. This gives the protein CSVGQGYNEQFF.

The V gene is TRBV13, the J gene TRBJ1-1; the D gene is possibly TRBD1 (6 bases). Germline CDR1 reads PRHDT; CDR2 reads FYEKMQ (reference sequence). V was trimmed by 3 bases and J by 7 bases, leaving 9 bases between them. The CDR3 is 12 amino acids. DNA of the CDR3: TGTGCCAGCAGCTTCACAGGGATTGAAGCTTTCTTT. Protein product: CASSFTGIEAFF. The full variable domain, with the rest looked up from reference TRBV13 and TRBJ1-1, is AAGVIQSPRHLIKEKRETATLKCYPIPRHDTVYWYQQGPGQDPQFLISFYEKMQSDKGSIPDRFSAQQFSDYHSELNMSSLELGDSALYFCASSFTGIEAFFGQGTRLTVV.